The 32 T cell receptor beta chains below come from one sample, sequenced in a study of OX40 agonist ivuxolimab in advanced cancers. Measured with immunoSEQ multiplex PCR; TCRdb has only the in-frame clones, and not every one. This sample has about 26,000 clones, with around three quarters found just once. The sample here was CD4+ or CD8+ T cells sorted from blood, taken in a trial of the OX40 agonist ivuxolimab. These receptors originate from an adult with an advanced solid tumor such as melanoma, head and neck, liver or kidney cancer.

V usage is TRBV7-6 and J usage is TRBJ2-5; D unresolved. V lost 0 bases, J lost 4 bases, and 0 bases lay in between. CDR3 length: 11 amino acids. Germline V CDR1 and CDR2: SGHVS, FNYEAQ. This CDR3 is CASSLAETQYF. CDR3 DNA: TGTGCCAGCAGCTTAGCAGAGACCCAGTACTTC.

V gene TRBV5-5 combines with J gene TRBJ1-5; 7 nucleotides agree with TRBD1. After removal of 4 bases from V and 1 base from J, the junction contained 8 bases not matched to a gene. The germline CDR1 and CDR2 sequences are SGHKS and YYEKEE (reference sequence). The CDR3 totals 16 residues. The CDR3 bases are TGTGCCAGCAGCGCCACGACAGGGATGAGCAATCAGCCCCAGCATTTT. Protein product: CASSATTGMSNQPQHF.

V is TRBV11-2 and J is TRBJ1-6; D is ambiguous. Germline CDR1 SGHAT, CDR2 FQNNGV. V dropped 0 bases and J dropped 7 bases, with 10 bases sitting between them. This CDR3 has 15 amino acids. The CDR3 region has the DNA TGTGCCAGCAGCTTAGAACCAGACTGGAATTCACCCCTCCACTTT. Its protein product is CASSLEPDWNSPLHF.

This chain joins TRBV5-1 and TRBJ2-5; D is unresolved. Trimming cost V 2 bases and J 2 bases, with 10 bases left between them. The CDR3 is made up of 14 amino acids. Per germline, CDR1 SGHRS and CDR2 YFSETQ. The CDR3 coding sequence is TGCGCCAGCAGCTTCCCCGAAACACAAGAGACCCAGTACTTC. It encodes CASSFPETQETQYF.

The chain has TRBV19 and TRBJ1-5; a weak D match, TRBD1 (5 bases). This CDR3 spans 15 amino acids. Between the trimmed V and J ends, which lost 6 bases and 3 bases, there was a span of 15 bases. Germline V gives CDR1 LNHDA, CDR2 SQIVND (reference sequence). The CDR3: CASSSLEGNNQPQHF. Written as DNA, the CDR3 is TGTGCCAGTAGCTCTTTAGAGGGGAACAATCAGCCCCAGCATTTT. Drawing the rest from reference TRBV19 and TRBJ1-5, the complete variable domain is DGGITQSPKYLFRKEGQNVTLSCEQNLNHDAMYWYRQDPGQGLRLIYYSQIVNDFQKGDIAEGYSVSREKKESFPLTVTSAQKNPTAFYLCASSSLEGNNQPQHFGDGTRLSIL.

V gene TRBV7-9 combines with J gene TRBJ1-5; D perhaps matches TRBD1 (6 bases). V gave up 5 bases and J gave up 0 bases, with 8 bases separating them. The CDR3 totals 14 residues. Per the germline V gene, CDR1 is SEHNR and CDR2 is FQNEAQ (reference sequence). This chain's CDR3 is CASSRDNSNQPQHF. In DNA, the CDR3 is TGTGCCAGCAGCCGGGACAATAGCAATCAGCCCCAGCATTTT.

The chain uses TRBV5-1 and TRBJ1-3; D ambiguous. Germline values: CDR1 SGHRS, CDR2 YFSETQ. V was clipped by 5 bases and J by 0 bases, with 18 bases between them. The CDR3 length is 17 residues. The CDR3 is CASRGDSSALSGNTIYF. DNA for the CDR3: TGCGCCAGCAGGGGTGATAGCTCGGCGCTCTCTGGAAACACCATATATTTT. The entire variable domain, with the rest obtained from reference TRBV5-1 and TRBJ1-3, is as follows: KAGVTQTPRYLIKTRGQQVTLSCSPISGHRSVSWYQQTPGQGLQFLFEYFSETQRNKGNFPGRFSGRQFSNSRSEMNVSTLELGDSALYLCASRGDSSALSGNTIYFGEGSWLTVV.

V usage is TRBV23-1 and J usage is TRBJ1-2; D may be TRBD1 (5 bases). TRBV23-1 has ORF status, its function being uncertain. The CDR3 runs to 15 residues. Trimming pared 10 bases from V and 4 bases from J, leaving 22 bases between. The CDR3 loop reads CAIPQALIRGYGYTF. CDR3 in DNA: TGCGCCATCCCGCAAGCTCTCATAAGGGGCTATGGCTACACCTTC.

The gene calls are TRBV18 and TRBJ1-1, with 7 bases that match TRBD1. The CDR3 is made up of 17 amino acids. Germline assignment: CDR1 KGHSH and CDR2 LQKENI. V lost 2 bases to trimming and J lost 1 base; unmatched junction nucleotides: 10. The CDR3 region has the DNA TGTGCCAGCTCACCATCGCCCGCAAGACAGGGGAACACTGAAGCTTTCTTT. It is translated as CASSPSPARQGNTEAFF.

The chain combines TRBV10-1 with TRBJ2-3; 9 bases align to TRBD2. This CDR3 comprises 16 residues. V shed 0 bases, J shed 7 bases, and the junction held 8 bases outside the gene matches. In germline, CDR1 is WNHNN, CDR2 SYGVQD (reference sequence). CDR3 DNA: TGCGCCAGCAGTGAGTCGCCAGCGGGGGGCTCCAATACGCAGTATTTT. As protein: CASSESPAGGSNTQYF.

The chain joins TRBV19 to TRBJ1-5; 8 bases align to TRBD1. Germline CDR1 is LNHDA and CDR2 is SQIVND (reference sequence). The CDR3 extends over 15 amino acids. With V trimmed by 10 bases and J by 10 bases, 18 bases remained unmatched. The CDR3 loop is CATLGFGQGGIPQHF. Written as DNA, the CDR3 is TGTGCCACCCTGGGCTTCGGACAGGGAGGCATACCCCAGCATTTT.

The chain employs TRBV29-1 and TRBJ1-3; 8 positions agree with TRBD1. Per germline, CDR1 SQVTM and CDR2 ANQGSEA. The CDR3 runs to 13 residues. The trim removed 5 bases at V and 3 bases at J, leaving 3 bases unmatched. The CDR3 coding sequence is TGCAGCGTTATGACAGGGGTTGGAAACACCATATATTTT. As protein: CSVMTGVGNTIYF.

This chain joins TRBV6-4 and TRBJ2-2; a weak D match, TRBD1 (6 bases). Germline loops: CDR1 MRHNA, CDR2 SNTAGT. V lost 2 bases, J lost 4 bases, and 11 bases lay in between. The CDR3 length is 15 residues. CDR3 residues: CASSDRQAGTGELFF. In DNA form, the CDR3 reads TGTGCCAGCAGTGACAGACAGGCGGGCACCGGGGAGCTGTTTTTT.

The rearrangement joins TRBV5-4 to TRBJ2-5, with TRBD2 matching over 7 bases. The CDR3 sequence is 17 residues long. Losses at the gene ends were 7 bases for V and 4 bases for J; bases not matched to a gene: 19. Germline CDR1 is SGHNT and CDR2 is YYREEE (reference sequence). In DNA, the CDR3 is TGTGCCAGCTACCCTTGGGTAGGACTAGTGACATCAGAGACCCAGTACTTC. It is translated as CASYPWVGLVTSETQYF.

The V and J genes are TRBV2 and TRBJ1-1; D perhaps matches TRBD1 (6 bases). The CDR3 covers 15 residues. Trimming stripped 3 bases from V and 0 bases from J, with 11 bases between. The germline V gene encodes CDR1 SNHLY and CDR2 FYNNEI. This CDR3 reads CASSDEGHLNTEAFF. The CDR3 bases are TGTGCCAGCAGTGATGAGGGACACCTGAACACTGAAGCTTTCTTT.

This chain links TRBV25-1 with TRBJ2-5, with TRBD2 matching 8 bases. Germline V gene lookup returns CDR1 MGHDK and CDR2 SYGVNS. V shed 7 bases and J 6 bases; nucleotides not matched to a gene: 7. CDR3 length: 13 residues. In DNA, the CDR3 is TGTGCCAGCACGGGACTAGTAGGAAAGACCCAGTACTTC. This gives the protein CASTGLVGKTQYF.

CDR3 protein: CASSMRETRGGNEQFF. The CDR3 DNA reads TGCGCCAGCAGCATGCGGGAAACTAGGGGGGGTAATGAGCAGTTCTTC. The chain couples TRBV4-1 to TRBJ2-1; possible D gene TRBD2, 7 bases. The V and J ends lost 5 bases and 7 bases respectively, with 21 bases between them. CDR3 length: 16 amino acids. CDR1 and CDR2 from the germline V gene are MGHRA and YSYEKL.

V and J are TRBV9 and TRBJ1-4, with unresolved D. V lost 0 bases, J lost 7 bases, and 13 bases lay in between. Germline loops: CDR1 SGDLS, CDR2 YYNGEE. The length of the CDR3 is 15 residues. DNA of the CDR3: TGTGCCAGCAGCGTAGCGGGAGGTTCGGGTGAAAAACTGTTTTTT. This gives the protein CASSVAGGSGEKLFF. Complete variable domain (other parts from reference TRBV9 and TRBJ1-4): DSGVTQTPKHLITATGQRVTLRCSPRSGDLSVYWYQQSLDQGLQFLIQYYNGEERAKGNILERFSAQQFPDLHSELNLSSLELGDSALYFCASSVAGGSGEKLFFGSGTQLSVL.

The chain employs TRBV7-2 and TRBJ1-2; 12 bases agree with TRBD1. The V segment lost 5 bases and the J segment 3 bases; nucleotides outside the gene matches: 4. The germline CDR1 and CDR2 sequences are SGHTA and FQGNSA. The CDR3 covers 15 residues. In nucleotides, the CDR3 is TGTGCCAGCAGCCCAGGGACAGGGGGCTACTATGGCTACACCTTC. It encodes CASSPGTGGYYGYTF.

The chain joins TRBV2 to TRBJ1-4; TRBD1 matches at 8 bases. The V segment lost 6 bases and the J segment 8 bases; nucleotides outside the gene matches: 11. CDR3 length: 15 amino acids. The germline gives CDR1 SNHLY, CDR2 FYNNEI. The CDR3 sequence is CASSLSRTGNEKLFF. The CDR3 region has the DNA TGTGCCAGCAGCCTGTCCCGGACAGGGAACGAAAAACTGTTTTTT.

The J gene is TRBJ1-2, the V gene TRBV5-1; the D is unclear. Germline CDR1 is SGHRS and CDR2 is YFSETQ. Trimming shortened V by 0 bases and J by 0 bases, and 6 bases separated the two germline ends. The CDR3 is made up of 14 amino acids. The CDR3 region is CASSLGGANYGYTF. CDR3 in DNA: TGCGCCAGCAGCTTGGGCGGAGCTAACTATGGCTACACCTTC.

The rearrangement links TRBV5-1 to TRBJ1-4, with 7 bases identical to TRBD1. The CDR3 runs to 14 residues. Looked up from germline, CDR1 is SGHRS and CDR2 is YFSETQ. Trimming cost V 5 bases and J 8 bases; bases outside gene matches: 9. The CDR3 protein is CASSSQGGREKLFF. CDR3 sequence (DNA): TGCGCCAGCAGTTCTCAGGGGGGTCGGGAAAAACTGTTTTTT.

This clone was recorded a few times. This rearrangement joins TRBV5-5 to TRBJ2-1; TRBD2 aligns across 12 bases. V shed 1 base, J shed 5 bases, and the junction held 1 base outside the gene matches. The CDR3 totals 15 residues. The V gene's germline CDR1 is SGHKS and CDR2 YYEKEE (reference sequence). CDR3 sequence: CASSLSSGGDNEQFF. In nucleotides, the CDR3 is TGTGCCAGCAGCTTGTCTAGCGGGGGGGACAATGAGCAGTTCTTC.

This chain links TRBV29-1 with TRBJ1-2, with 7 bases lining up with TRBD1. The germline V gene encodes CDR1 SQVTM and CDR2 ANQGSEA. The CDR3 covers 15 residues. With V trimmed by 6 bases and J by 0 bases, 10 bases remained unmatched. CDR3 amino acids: CSVLDTDRTNYGYTF. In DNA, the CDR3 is TGCAGCGTCCTTGACACGGACAGGACTAACTATGGCTACACCTTC.

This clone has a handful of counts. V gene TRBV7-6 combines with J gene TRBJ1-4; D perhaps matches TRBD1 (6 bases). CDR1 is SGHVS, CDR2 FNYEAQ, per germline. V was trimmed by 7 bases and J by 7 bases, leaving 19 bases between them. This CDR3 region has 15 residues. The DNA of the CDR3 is TGTGCCAGCACCTGGGGGCAGGGAATAGGTGAAAAACTGTTTTTT. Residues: CASTWGQGIGEKLFF.

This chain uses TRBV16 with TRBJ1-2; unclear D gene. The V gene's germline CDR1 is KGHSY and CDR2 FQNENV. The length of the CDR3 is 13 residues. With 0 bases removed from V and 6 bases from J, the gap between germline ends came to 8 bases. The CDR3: CASSQSGSHGYTF. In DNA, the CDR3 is TGTGCCAGCAGCCAATCTGGCAGTCATGGCTACACCTTC.

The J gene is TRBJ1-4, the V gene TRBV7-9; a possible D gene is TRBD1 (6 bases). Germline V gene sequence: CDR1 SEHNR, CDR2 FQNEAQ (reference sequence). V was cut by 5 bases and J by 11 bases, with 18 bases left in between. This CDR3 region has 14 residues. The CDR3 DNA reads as TGTGCCAGCAGCGCAGGGACATATGCCGGGAAACTGTTTTTT. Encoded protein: CASSAGTYAGKLFF.

As DNA, the CDR3 is TGTGCCAGCAGGGTTTCAAGATATAATTCACCCCTCCACTTT. Protein product: CASRVSRYNSPLHF. This chain uses TRBV6-1 with TRBJ1-6; D gene ambiguous. Germline loops: CDR1 MNHNS, CDR2 SASEGT. V lost 6 bases and J lost 4, with 10 bases in between. The CDR3 is 14 residues long.

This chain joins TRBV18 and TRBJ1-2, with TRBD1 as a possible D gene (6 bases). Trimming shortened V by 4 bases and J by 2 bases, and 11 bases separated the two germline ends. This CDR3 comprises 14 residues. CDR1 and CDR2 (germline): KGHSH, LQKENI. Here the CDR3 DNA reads TGTGCCAGCTCACGTTACGGACAGAACTATGGCTACACCTTC. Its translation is CASSRYGQNYGYTF.

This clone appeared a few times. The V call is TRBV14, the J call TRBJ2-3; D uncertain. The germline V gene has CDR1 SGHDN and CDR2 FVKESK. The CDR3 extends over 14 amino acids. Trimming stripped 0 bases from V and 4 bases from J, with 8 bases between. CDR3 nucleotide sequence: TGTGCCAGCAGCCAAGAACGTGGGGCAGATACGCAGTATTTT. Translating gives CASSQERGADTQYF.

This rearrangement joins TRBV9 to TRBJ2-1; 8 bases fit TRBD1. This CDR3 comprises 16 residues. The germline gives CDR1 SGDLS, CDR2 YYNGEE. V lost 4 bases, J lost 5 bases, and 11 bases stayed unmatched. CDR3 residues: CASSTSLSTGDNEQFF. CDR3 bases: TGTGCCAGCAGCACCAGTCTGTCGACAGGGGACAATGAGCAGTTCTTC.

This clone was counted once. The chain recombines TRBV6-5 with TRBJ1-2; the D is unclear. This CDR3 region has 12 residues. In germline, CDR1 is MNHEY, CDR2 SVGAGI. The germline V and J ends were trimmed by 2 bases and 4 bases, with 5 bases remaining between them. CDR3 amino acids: CASSYGGYGYTF. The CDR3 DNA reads TGTGCCAGCAGTTACGGTGGCTATGGCTACACCTTC.